Sequencing of this TCR beta chain was carried out in a study of shared clonotypes between healthy human individuals (dated by TCRdb to about 2020). Regarding the complete study: The cohort included three men and a couple of women between 18 and 49 years of age. For each donor, CD4 naive and CD4 memory were each given three plates, CD8 naive was given two plates, and CD8 memory was given one plate. The study deeply sequenced blood TCR repertoires of five healthy adults to estimate repertoire size and the extent of clonotype sharing between individuals. Libraries were prepared and TCR repertoires were sequenced by different laboratories using diverse techniques, in order to increase sequencing depth and limit assay-specific biases. Per donor, leukapheresis produced somewhere between about 0.94 and 9.5 billion PBMCs. The full study reports these points: Only blood was sampled, and tissue TCR repertoires likely differ from those in blood. Even with the large sequencing depth, rarefaction of the sorted-subset datasets indicated that sequencing was incomplete. The genetic and exposure-history diversity represented was limited by the small number of donors. Larger estimated clonotype richness was generally found for naive subsets than for memory subsets. Based on pairwise subsampling, the degree of clonotype sharing among donors was expected to be affected by sequencing depth. Higher generation probabilities were observed for clonotypes shared by all four sorted-subset donors than for non-shared clonotypes. Sharing across a few donors was observed for roughly 5.4% of naive CD4, over 3% of naive CD8, over 2% of memory CD4, and roughly 0.43% of memory CD8 clonotypes.

Spanning cysteine to phenylalanine, the CDR3 consists of 12 amino acids. Here the CDR3 DNA is all that survives: 36 bases in frame from base 1. CDR1 and CDR2 are read off the germline V gene as SGHAT and FQNNGV. V is reduced by 8 bases and J by 0 bases, leaving a spacing of 6 bases between them. The donors were healthy, HIV-negative adults with no recently reported acute infections or vaccinations. Every donor was a Caucasian adult residing in Nashville, Tennessee, USA. CD4+ T cells were enriched through magnetic negative selection, after which naive cells were positively selected on CD45RA and the remaining negative fraction served as the memory subset. Blood was obtained by leukapheresis, after which PBMCs were separated by Ficoll-Histopaque density gradient centrifugation and cryopreserved in liquid nitrogen vapor phase. Analytical flow cytometry was used to check the purity and quantity of every magnetically sorted T cell population. Genomic DNA was isolated from every sorted fraction and measured by UV absorbance on a Nanodrop 2000c.

Using the deep immunoSEQ assay, TCR CDR3 regions were amplified from genomic DNA by multiplex PCR. For each cell subset, the extracted genomic DNA was distributed evenly across all wells of several immunoSEQ 96-well plates, and each plate served as one replicate. For sorted subsets, each replicate PCR was loaded with around 200 ng genomic DNA, equivalent to 25,000 to 30,000 T cell genomes. Purified libraries were quantified with a Qubit 3.0 fluorometer, sized on a Bioanalyzer 2100, and re-quantified with the KAPA Library Quantification kit. A separate single-read 150-cycle Illumina NextSeq 550 flow cell was used to sequence each immunoSEQ 96-well plate. The source study handled its data this way. Because the immunoSEQ output included only junctional sequences and no quality scores, the filtering could not be the same as the filtering used for full-length reads. To assign V/J genes and CDR3, sequences were annotated using PyIR, a Python wrapper for IgBLAST v1.9, with IMGT germline references. Reads with weak V/J assignments (E-value above 1e-6), missing CDR3, stop codons, out-of-frame junctions, or ambiguous translated residues were removed. V3J clonotypes were defined as sequences sharing the same inferred V gene, J gene, and CDR3 amino acid sequence. To compute the percentage overlap between repertoires, the number of shared unique clonotypes was divided by the size of the smaller repertoire. RTK rarefaction, the Chao1 estimator, and Recon v2.1 estimates of unobserved clonotypes were used to assess repertoire richness. For all TCRbeta clonotypes obtained by the gDNA method from a handful of donors, generation probabilities were computed with OLGA. Entries here come from immuneACCESS through TCRdb and include only in-frame sequences with V and J called. Some clones fail to appear in such tables; in the studies checked, an unresolved V gene covers under half of the shortfall, and the cause of the remainder is unknown. Clone size and V and J calls were adopted from that table, with D and trimming inferred from the DNA. This sample is represented by 780,000 or so clones; 72% of them were singletons. Approximately 2% of the sample belongs to the ten largest clones.

Regarding this clone: Its antigen target is currently unknown. No much larger clone is present one base from it, and per-base qualities are unavailable.

The chain uses TRBV11-2 and TRBJ2-3, with the D gene not clear enough to name. The sequenced sample consisted of memory CD4+ T cells sorted from blood. The sample's cell subset or site label, decoded: CD45RA-negative fraction. The clonotype was recovered from a woman aged 30 to 39 in good health. The encoded CDR3 is CASEASTDTQYF. Here is the DNA: TGTGCCAGCGAGGCTAGCACAGATACGCAGTATTTT.